What follows describes a single T cell receptor beta chain. The target antigen is unknown. The sample comes from a study of T cell clusters in autoimmune cytopenias. Study conclusions and caveats: No experiment has yet validated the function of the T cell clusters defined in silico. Compared with active autoimmune hepatitis patients, healthy donors showed about 3.2-fold more exclusive TRB clusters. Physiological T cell clusters of healthy donors were apparently absent in primary autoimmune cytopenia patients.

TRB was amplified by touch-down multiplex PCR, primer pools A and B combined. TCRdb reprocessed the multiplex PCR reads, with one entry per CDR3 protein and no DNA. There are around 7,000 distinct CDR3 sequences in the sample, with about 30% held by the top ten. Each sample's input was about 270 ng genomic DNA, 30,000 to 45,000 genome equivalents. The sample was also linked to a second study, of T cell repertoires in aging, cancer and after chemotherapy.

The material sequenced was peripheral blood. This clonotype was obtained from a human donor in good health.

The CDR3 is CASSLLGLVELFF. The genes are TRBV12-3 or TRBV12-4 and TRBJ2-2; TCRdb names TRBD2, which stays unverified in the absence of DNA. The CDR3 is 13 residues long.